These T cell receptor beta chains were read from a single sample in a study of T cell responses to AZD1222 COVID-19 vaccine. Data came from immunoSEQ multiplex PCR; TCRdb stores just in-frame clones and leaves some out. Counted here are some 120,000 clones, around 90% occurring once; the ten biggest clones make up about 1.4%. The specimen was peripheral blood, collected on day 0 of AZD1222 vaccination. The receptor source for this set is an adult in good health. Both conserved end residues are trimmed from each CDR3. A D gene is named only where the DNA matches it firmly.

V gene: TRBV19
CDR3 length: 14
D gene: TRBD1
J gene: TRBJ1-3
CDR3 protein: ASSPGAGGTGNTIY

V gene: TRBV28
CDR3 length: 9
D gene: -
J gene: TRBJ1-4
CDR3 protein: ASSFFDSQF

V gene: TRBV6-5
CDR3 length: 14
D gene: TRBD2
J gene: TRBJ2-1
CDR3 protein: ASSYVLAGPSFEEF

V gene: TRBV25-1
CDR3 length: 13
D gene: TRBD2
J gene: TRBJ2-1
CDR3 protein: ASSETSGSLNEQF

V gene: TRBV27
CDR3 length: 16
D gene: -
J gene: TRBJ2-7
CDR3 protein: ASSLAPSGVSIGYEQY

V gene: TRBV18
CDR3 length: 13
D gene: -
J gene: TRBJ1-5
CDR3 protein: ASSPVAEINQPQH

V gene: TRBV6-5
CDR3 length: 12
D gene: TRBD1
J gene: TRBJ2-7
CDR3 protein: ASSPGQGIYEQY

V gene: TRBV11-2
CDR3 length: 15
D gene: -
J gene: TRBJ2-1
CDR3 protein: ASSSGGGGALLDEQF

V gene: TRBV24-1
CDR3 length: 13
D gene: -
J gene: TRBJ1-1
CDR3 protein: ATSDSPQGGGEAF

V gene: TRBV13
CDR3 length: 16
D gene: TRBD2
J gene: TRBJ2-3
CDR3 protein: ASSLGLAGGLSTDTQY

V gene: TRBV10-3
CDR3 length: 12
D gene: -
J gene: TRBJ1-2
CDR3 protein: AISESGVIEGYT

V gene: TRBV5-5
CDR3 length: 11
D gene: -
J gene: TRBJ2-7
CDR3 protein: ASSGDRMYEQY

V gene: TRBV4-3
CDR3 length: 13
D gene: TRBD1
J gene: TRBJ2-7
CDR3 protein: ASSHMWQGASEQY

V gene: TRBV6-5
CDR3 length: 10
D gene: -
J gene: TRBJ1-1
CDR3 protein: ASSYGGSEAF

V gene: TRBV7-2
CDR3 length: 13
D gene: -
J gene: TRBJ2-1
CDR3 protein: ASSRNPGSYNEQF

V gene: TRBV19
CDR3 length: 13
D gene: TRBD1
J gene: TRBJ1-2
CDR3 protein: ASTIGQASNYGYT

V gene: TRBV3-1/TRBV3-2
CDR3 length: 13
D gene: TRBD1
J gene: TRBJ2-7
CDR3 protein: ASSQRDREMYEQY

V gene: TRBV6-5
CDR3 length: 12
D gene: TRBD1
J gene: TRBJ1-1
CDR3 protein: ASRKMTGGTEAF

V gene: TRBV2
CDR3 length: 13
D gene: -
J gene: TRBJ1-5
CDR3 protein: ASRAGVAGNQPQH

V gene: TRBV28
CDR3 length: 15
D gene: -
J gene: TRBJ1-5
CDR3 protein: ASSLYGQRHSNQPQH

V gene: TRBV24-1
CDR3 length: 10
D gene: -
J gene: TRBJ2-3
CDR3 protein: ATSERTDTQY

V gene: TRBV4-2
CDR3 length: 14
D gene: TRBD1
J gene: TRBJ1-1
CDR3 protein: ASSRLAGGRGTEAF

V gene: TRBV4-3
CDR3 length: 13
D gene: -
J gene: TRBJ1-2
CDR3 protein: ASSPIGVWNYGYT

V gene: TRBV20-1
CDR3 length: 9
D gene: -
J gene: TRBJ2-7
CDR3 protein: SAYPMMGQY

V gene: TRBV13
CDR3 length: 12
D gene: TRBD1
J gene: TRBJ1-1
CDR3 protein: ASKLTGSNTEAF

V gene: TRBV4-1
CDR3 length: 15
D gene: TRBD1
J gene: TRBJ2-5
CDR3 protein: ASSQGIRDRGTKTQY

V gene: TRBV5-1
CDR3 length: 14
D gene: -
J gene: TRBJ1-5
CDR3 protein: ASSLWGRNSNQPQH

V gene: TRBV5-4
CDR3 length: 13
D gene: -
J gene: TRBJ1-4
CDR3 protein: ASSLRALKGEKLF

V gene: TRBV9
CDR3 length: 12
D gene: -
J gene: TRBJ1-1
CDR3 protein: ASSVDTMNTEAF

V gene: TRBV5-4
CDR3 length: 12
D gene: -
J gene: TRBJ1-5
CDR3 protein: ASSLDRVGQPQH

V gene: TRBV5-1
CDR3 length: 16
D gene: -
J gene: TRBJ2-1
CDR3 protein: ASSAADRRASSYNEQF

V gene: TRBV7-3
CDR3 length: 16
D gene: TRBD1
J gene: TRBJ2-6
CDR3 protein: ASSLTGGAVSGANVLT

V gene: TRBV27
CDR3 length: 13
D gene: TRBD2
J gene: TRBJ2-1
CDR3 protein: ASSWAGGPNYEQF

V gene: TRBV12-5
CDR3 length: 15
D gene: TRBD2
J gene: TRBJ2-6
CDR3 protein: ASGLGGLGAGANVLT

V gene: TRBV19
CDR3 length: 14
D gene: -
J gene: TRBJ1-4
CDR3 protein: ASRRFRDIKHEKLF

V gene: TRBV6-5
CDR3 length: 13
D gene: -
J gene: TRBJ1-1
CDR3 protein: ASSYLAAGNTEAF